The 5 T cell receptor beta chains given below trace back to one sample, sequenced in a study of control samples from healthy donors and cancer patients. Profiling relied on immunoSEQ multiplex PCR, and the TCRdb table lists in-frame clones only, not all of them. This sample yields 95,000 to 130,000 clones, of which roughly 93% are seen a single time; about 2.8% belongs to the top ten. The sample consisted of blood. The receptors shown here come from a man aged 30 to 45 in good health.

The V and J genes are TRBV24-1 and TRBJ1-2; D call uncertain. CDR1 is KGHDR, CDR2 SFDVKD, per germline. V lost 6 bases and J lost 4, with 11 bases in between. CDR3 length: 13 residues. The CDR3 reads CATSKGPIYGYTF. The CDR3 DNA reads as TGTGCCACCAGTAAAGGGCCCATCTATGGCTACACCTTC.

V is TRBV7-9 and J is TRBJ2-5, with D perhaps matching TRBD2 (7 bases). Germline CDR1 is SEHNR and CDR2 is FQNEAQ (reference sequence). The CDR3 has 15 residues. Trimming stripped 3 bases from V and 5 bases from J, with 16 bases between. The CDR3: CASSFPGGAGETQYF. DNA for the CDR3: TGTGCCAGCAGCTTCCCGGGGGGCGCTGGGGAGACCCAGTACTTC.

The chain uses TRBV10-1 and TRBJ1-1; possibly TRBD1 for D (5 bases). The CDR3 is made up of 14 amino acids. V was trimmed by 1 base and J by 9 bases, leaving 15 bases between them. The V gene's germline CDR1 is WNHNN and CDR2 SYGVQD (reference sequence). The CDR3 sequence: CASSELPGTLKAFF. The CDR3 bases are TGCGCCAGCAGTGAGTTACCCGGGACCTTAAAAGCTTTCTTT.

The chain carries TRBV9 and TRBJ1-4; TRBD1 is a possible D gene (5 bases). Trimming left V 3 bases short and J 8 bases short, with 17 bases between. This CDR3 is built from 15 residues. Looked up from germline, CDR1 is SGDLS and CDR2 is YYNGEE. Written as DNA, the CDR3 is TGTGCCAGCAGCGCCTATGACAGCTCCCAGGAAAAACTGTTTTTT. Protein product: CASSAYDSSQEKLFF.

In nucleotides, the CDR3 is TGTGCCAGCAACCCGATTGACAGGGACAATGAGCAGTTCTTC. It is translated as CASNPIDRDNEQFF. This chain connects TRBV7-9 to TRBJ2-1, with TRBD1 identical over 7 bases. The ends lost 7 bases at V and 5 bases at J; junction bases unmatched: 8. Germline CDR1 is SEHNR and CDR2 is FQNEAQ (reference sequence). The CDR3 has 14 residues.